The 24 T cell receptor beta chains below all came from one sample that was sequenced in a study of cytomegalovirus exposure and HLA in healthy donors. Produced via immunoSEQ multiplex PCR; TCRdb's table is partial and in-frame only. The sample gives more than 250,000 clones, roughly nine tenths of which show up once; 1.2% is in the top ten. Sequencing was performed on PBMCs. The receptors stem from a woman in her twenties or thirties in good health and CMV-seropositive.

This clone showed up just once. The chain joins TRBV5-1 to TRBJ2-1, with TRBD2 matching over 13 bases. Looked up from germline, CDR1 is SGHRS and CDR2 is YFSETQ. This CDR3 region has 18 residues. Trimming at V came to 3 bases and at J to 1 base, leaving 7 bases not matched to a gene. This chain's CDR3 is CASSSGLAGVGSYNEQFF. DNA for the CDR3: TGCGCCAGCAGCTCCGGACTAGCGGGAGTGGGGTCCTACAATGAGCAGTTCTTC. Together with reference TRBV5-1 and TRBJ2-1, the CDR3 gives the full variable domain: KAGVTQTPRYLIKTRGQQVTLSCSPISGHRSVSWYQQTPGQGLQFLFEYFSETQRNKGNFPGRFSGRQFSNSRSEMNVSTLELGDSALYLCASSSGLAGVGSYNEQFFGPGTRLTVL.

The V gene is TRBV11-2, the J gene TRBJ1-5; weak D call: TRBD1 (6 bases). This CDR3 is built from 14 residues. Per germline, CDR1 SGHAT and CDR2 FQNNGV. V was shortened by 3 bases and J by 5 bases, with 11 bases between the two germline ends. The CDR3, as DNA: TGTGCCAGCAGCTTTGGGACACCTGATCAGCCCCAGCATTTT. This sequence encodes CASSFGTPDQPQHF.

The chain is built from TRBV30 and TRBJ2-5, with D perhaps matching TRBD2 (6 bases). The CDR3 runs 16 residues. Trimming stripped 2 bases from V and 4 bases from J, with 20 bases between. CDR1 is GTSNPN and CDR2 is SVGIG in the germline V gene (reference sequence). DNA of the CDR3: TGTGCCTGGAGTCGAAAGAATAGACTAGTCCGAGAGACCCAGTACTTC. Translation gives CAWSRKNRLVRETQYF.

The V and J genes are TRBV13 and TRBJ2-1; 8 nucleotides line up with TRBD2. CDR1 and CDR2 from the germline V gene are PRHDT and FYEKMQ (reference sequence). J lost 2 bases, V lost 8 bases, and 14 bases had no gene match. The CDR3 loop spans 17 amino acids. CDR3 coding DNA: TGTGCCAGCGAGGGGGTTCTAGCGGGCTCCGCCTACAATGAGCAGTTCTTC. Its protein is CASEGVLAGSAYNEQFF.

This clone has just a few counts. The CDR3 DNA is TGTGCCAGCAGCTCGCCGGGACTAGCCGTCGAGCAGTACTTC. It is translated as CASSSPGLAVEQYF. The chain links TRBV7-9 to TRBJ2-7, with TRBD2 matching over 9 bases. Germline values: CDR1 SEHNR, CDR2 FQNEAQ (reference sequence). J lost 6 bases, V lost 4 bases, and 7 bases had no gene match. The length of the CDR3 is 14 residues.

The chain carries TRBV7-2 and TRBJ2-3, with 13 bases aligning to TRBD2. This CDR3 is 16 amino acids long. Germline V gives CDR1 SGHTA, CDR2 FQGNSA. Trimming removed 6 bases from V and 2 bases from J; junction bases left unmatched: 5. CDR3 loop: CASRRTSGGPTDTQYF. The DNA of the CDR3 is TGTGCCAGCAGACGGACTAGCGGGGGACCCACAGATACGCAGTATTTT.

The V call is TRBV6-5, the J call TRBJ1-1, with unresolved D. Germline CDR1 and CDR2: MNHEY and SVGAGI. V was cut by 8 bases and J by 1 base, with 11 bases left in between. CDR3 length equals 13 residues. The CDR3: CASYNTANTEAFF. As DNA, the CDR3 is TGTGCCAGCTATAATACAGCGAACACTGAAGCTTTCTTT.

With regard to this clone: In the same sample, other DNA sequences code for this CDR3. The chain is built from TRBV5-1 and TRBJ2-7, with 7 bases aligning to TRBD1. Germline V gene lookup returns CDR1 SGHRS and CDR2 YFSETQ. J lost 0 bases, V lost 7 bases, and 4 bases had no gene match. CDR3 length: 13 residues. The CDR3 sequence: CASRDSSSYEQYF. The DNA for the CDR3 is TGCGCCAGCCGGGACAGCAGCTCCTACGAGCAGTACTTC.

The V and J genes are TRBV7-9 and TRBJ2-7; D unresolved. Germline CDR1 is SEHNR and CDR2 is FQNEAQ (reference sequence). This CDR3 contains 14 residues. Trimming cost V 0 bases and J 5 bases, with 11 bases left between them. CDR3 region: CASSLAGSVDEQYF. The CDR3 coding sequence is TGTGCCAGCAGCTTAGCGGGAAGCGTCGACGAGCAGTACTTC.

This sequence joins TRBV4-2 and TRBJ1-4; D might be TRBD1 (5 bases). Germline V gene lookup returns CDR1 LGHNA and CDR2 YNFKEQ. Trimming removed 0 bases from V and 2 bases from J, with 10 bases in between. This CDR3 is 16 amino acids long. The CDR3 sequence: CASSQEGGRTNEKLFF. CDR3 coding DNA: TGTGCCAGCAGCCAAGAGGGGGGGAGGACTAATGAAAAACTGTTTTTT.

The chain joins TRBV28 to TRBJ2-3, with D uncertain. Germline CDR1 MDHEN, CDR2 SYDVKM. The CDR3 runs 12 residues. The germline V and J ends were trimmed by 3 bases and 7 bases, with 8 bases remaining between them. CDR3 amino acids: CASSFWDNTQYF. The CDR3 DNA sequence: TGTGCCAGCAGTTTTTGGGATAATACGCAGTATTTT.

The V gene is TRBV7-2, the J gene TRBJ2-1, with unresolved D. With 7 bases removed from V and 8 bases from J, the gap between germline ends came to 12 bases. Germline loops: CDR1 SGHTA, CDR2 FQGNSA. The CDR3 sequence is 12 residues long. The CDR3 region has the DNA TGTGCCAGCACCCTCCGACTCCATGAGCAGTTCTTC. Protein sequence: CASTLRLHEQFF.

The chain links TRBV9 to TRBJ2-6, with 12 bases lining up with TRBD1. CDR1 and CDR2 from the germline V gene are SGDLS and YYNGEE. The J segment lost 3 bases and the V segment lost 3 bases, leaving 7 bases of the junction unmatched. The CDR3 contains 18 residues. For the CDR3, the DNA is TGTGCCAGCAGCGGCCCGGGACAGGGGGCGGTTGGGGCCAACGTCCTGACTTTC. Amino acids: CASSGPGQGAVGANVLTF.

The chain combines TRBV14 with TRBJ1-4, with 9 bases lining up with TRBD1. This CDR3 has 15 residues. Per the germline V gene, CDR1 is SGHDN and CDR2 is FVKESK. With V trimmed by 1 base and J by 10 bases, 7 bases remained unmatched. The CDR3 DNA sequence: TGTGCCAGCAGCCAAGCCCCAAGACAGGGGGGAAAACTGTTTTTT. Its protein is CASSQAPRQGGKLFF.

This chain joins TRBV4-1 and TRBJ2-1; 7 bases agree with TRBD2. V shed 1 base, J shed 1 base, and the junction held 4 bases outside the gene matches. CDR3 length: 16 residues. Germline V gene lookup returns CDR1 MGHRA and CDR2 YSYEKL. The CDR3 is CASSQALAVSYNEQFF. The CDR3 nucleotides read TGCGCCAGCAGCCAAGCTCTAGCGGTTTCCTACAATGAGCAGTTCTTC.

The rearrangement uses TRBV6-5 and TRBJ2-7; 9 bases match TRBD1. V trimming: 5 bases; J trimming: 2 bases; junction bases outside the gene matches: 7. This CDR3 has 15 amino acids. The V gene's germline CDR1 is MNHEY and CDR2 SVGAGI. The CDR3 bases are TGTGCCAGCAGTCCAAGACAGGGGGTAACCTACGAGCAGTACTTC. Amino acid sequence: CASSPRQGVTYEQYF.

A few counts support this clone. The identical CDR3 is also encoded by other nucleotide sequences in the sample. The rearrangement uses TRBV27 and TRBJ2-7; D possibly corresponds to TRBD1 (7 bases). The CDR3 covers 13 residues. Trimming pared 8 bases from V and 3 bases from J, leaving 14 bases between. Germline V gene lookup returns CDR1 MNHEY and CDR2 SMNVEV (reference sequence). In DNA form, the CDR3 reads TGTGCCAGCGGCGGGACAGCCCTCTACGAGCAGTACTTC. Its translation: CASGGTALYEQYF.

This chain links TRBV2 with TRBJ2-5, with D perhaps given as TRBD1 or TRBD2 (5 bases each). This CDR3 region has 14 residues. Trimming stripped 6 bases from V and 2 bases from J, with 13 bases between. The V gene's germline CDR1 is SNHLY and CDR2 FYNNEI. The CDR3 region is CASRRDGGQETQYF. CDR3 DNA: TGTGCCAGCAGAAGGGATGGGGGACAAGAGACCCAGTACTTC.

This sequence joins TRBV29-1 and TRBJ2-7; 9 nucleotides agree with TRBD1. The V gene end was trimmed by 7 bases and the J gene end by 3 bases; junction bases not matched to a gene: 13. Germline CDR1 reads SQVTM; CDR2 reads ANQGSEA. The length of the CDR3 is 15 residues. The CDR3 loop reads CSGGYRTGVYYEQYF. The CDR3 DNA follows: TGCAGCGGGGGGTATAGGACAGGGGTCTACTACGAGCAGTACTTC.

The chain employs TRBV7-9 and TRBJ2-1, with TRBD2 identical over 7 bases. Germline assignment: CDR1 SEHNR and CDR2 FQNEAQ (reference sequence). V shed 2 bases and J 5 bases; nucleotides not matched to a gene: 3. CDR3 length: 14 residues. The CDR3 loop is CASSLPAGDNEQFF. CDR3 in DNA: TGTGCCAGCAGCTTACCGGCGGGGGACAATGAGCAGTTCTTC.

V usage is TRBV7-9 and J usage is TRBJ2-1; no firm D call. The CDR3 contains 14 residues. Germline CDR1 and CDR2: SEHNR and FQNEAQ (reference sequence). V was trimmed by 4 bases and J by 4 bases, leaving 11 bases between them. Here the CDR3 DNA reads TGTGCCAGCAGCTCAGGCAGTTCGTACAATGAGCAGTTCTTC. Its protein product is CASSSGSSYNEQFF.

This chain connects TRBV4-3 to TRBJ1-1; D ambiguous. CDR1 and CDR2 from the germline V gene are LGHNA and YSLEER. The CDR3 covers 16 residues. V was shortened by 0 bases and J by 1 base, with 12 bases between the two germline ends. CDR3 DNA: TGCGCCAGCAGCCAAGATCGCGGCTACCGGAACACTGAAGCTTTCTTT. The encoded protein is CASSQDRGYRNTEAFF.

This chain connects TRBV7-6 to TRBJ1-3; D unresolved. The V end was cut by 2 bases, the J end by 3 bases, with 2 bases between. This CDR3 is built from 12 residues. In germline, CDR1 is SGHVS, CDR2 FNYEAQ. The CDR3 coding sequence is TGTGCCAGCAGCTTAAATGGAAACACCATATATTTT. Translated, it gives CASSLNGNTIYF.

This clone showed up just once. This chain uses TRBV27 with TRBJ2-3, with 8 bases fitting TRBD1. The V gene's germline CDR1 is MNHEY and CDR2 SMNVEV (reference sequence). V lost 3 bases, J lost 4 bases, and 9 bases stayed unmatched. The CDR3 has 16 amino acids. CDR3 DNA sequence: TGTGCCAGCAGTTTGCGGGGACCGGGACAGGCAGATACGCAGTATTTT. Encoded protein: CASSLRGPGQADTQYF.